The 25 T cell receptor beta chains in this list originate from one sample, sequenced in a study of identical twins. TCRdb passed the 5' RACE reads through MiXCR, listing each CDR3 protein once. The data show roughly 490,000 distinct CDR3 sequences, with approximately 15% seen just once and approximately 0.98% held by the top ten. The same data also went into a second study, on yellow fever vaccine responses in identical twins.

Sequenced input: CD4+ T cells sorted from blood. The receptor set was obtained from a woman aged 18-29 years in good health.

This clonotype was observed a handful of times. The chain carries TRBV20-1 and TRBJ1-1; D is unresolved. Per the germline V gene, CDR1 is DFQATT and CDR2 is SNEGSKA (reference sequence). V shed 6 bases and J shed 2 bases, with 16 bases lying between them. This CDR3 has 14 residues. CDR3 protein: CSAHKQPANTEAFF. CDR3 in DNA: TGCAGTGCCCATAAACAGCCTGCCAACACTGAAGCTTTCTTT.

The chain combines TRBV6-1 with TRBJ2-5, with D possibly TRBD1 on 5 matching bases. Germline V CDR1 and CDR2: MNHNS, SASEGT. V was cut by 6 bases and J by 0 bases, with 11 bases left in between. CDR3 size: 14 residues. CDR3 loop: CASRPGSYQETQYF. In DNA, the CDR3 is TGTGCCAGCAGGCCAGGGTCTTACCAAGAGACCCAGTACTTC.

The rearrangement joins TRBV12-3 or TRBV12-4 to TRBJ2-2; no clear D gene. This CDR3 is 16 amino acids long. V lost 0 bases and J lost 2, with 10 bases in between. The CDR3 nucleotides read TGTGCCAGCAGTTTAGCCACACTACTCAACACCGGGGAGCTGTTTTTT. It is translated as CASSLATLLNTGELFF.

This chain uses TRBV6-2 or TRBV6-3 with TRBJ2-1; D remains ambiguous. The CDR3 consists of 12 residues. Trimming stripped 2 bases from V and 9 bases from J, with 8 bases between. Germline CDR1 and CDR2: MNHEY and SVGEGT. The DNA for the CDR3 is TGTGCCAGCAGTTACCCCCCCGTTGAGCAGTTCTTC. Translated: CASSYPPVEQFF.

This clonotype appeared a few times. This chain uses TRBV7-9 with TRBJ2-7; possible D gene TRBD1, 5 bases. CDR3 length equals 14 residues. Germline V gene lookup returns CDR1 SEHNR and CDR2 FQNEAQ (reference sequence). The germline V and J ends were trimmed by 3 bases and 3 bases, with 12 bases remaining between them. The CDR3 DNA is TGTGCCAGCAGCTTGGGGCCCCGATTCTACGAGCAGTACTTC. This encodes CASSLGPRFYEQYF.

At least ten counts were recorded for this clonotype. J is TRBJ2-1 and V is TRBV15; unclear D gene. V lost 0 bases, J lost 0 bases, and 9 bases lay in between. Germline V gene lookup returns CDR1 LNHNV and CDR2 YYDKDF (reference sequence). CDR3 length equals 16 residues. The CDR3 nucleotides are TGTGCCACCAGCAGAGATATTGGTTACTCCTACAATGAGCAGTTCTTC. Protein product: CATSRDIGYSYNEQFF.

Ten or more counts support this clonotype. The chain has TRBV12-3 or TRBV12-4 and TRBJ1-6; 11 bases agree with TRBD1. The length of the CDR3 is 16 residues. V shed 2 bases and J 7 bases; nucleotides not matched to a gene: 4. In DNA, the CDR3 is TGTGCCAGCAGTTTACCGGACAGGGGGCGAAATTCACCCCTCCACTTT. Its protein product is CASSLPDRGRNSPLHF.

The table lists this clonotype with a few counts. This chain joins TRBV24-1 and TRBJ2-1, with D perhaps matching TRBD1 (5 bases). The CDR3 has 19 residues. Germline loops: CDR1 KGHDR, CDR2 SFDVKD. Between the trimmed V and J ends, which lost 8 bases and 4 bases, there was a span of 29 bases. The CDR3 region has the DNA TGTGCCACCAAATTATCCTCTTCGGACAAGGGGCAACCTTACAATGAGCAGTTCTTC. Translated: CATKLSSSDKGQPYNEQFF.

This clonotype was picked up many times. The chain employs TRBV29-1 and TRBJ2-3; no firm D call. V was pared by 3 bases and J by 1 base, with 11 bases between. Germline loops: CDR1 SQVTM, CDR2 ANQGSEA. The CDR3 covers 14 residues. The CDR3 nucleotides are TGCAGCGTTGATGAGCGTCGCGGCACAGATACGCAGTATTTT. This gives the protein CSVDERRGTDTQYF.

This clonotype has a handful of counts. V and J are TRBV12-3 or TRBV12-4 and TRBJ1-1; the match to TRBD1 covers 8 bases. The CDR3 has 18 residues. V trimming: 6 bases; J trimming: 0 bases; junction bases outside the gene matches: 15. CDR3 amino acids: CASSPTGGLWTMNTEAFF. CDR3 nucleotides: TGTGCCAGCAGCCCAACAGGGGGTCTATGGACCATGAACACTGAAGCTTTCTTT.

This clonotype was found a few times. The chain couples TRBV10-3 to TRBJ2-1; 9 bases agree with TRBD2. In germline, CDR1 is ENHRY, CDR2 SYGVKD. V was pared by 0 bases and J by 7 bases, with 1 base of the junction left unmatched. The CDR3 has 14 residues. CDR3: CAISESLAGNEQFF. The CDR3 DNA reads as TGTGCCATCAGTGAGTCCCTAGCGGGGAATGAGCAGTTCTTC.

This clonotype was seen once. CDR3: CATSRASGVNNEQFF. CDR3 bases: TGTGCCACCAGCAGAGCCAGCGGGGTTAACAATGAGCAGTTCTTC. J is TRBJ2-1 and V is TRBV15, with 7 bases matching TRBD2. Germline V gives CDR1 LNHNV, CDR2 YYDKDF (reference sequence). The CDR3 sequence is 15 residues long. Unmatched junction bases numbered 5, after V lost 1 base and J lost 5 bases.

CDR3 sequence: CSARLGGFGYTF. The DNA for the CDR3 is TGCAGTGCTAGACTGGGGGGCTTCGGCTACACCTTC. V and J are TRBV20-1 and TRBJ1-2; weak D call: TRBD1 (6 bases). This CDR3 contains 12 residues. Trimming pared 2 bases from V and 8 bases from J, leaving 12 bases between. The germline V gene encodes CDR1 DFQATT and CDR2 SNEGSKA (reference sequence).

This clonotype was seen only a few times. The junction and the germline gene differ at one end; a read error may be behind it. J is TRBJ1-4 and V is TRBV7-7; D gene ambiguous. This CDR3 is 16 amino acids long. The V gene's germline CDR1 is SSHAT and CDR2 FNYEAQ (reference sequence). CDR3 sequence reads: CASSLALAGGGEKLFF. CDR3 sequence (DNA): TGTGCTAGCAGCTTAGCTCTGGCGGGTGGCGGGGAAAAACTGTTTTTT.

The gene calls are TRBV3-1 and TRBJ1-2, with no clear D. Between the trimmed V and J ends, which lost 4 bases and 0 bases, there was a span of 12 bases. The CDR3 is 15 residues long. From germline, CDR1 is LGHDT and CDR2 YNNKEL (reference sequence). DNA of the CDR3: TGTGCCAGCAGCCCATCCCCTGCAGCTAACTATGGCTACACCTTC. This encodes CASSPSPAANYGYTF.

The rearrangement links TRBV7-6 to TRBJ2-2; 7 bases line up with TRBD1. Germline V CDR1 and CDR2: SGHVS, FNYEAQ. V lost 2 bases to trimming and J lost 5 bases; unmatched junction nucleotides: 8. The CDR3 has 16 amino acids. The CDR3 region is CASSLNGAGGTGELFF. CDR3 sequence (DNA): TGTGCCAGCAGCTTAAACGGGGCAGGGGGAACCGGGGAGCTGTTTTTT.

The chain carries TRBV24-1 and TRBJ2-3, with 12 bases identical to TRBD2. This CDR3 has 17 amino acids. Looked up from germline, CDR1 is KGHDR and CDR2 is SFDVKD. Losses at the gene ends were 4 bases for V and 5 bases for J; bases not matched to a gene: 9. The CDR3 sequence is CATSDPTSGRPGDTQYF. The DNA of the CDR3 is TGTGCCACCAGTGACCCTACTAGCGGGAGGCCGGGAGATACGCAGTATTTT.

This clonotype was seen a few times. V is TRBV12-3 or TRBV12-4 and J is TRBJ1-1; no definite D call. The CDR3 runs 14 residues. The ends were cut back, 6 bases at V and 1 base at J, with 12 bases in the middle. The CDR3 sequence: CASREQITNTEAFF. CDR3 DNA sequence: TGTGCCAGCAGGGAACAGATCACGAACACTGAAGCTTTCTTT.

The chain couples TRBV19 to TRBJ2-6; perhaps TRBD1 as D (5 bases). The CDR3 covers 15 residues. Germline V lookup: CDR1 LNHDA, CDR2 SQIVND (reference sequence). V lost 3 bases and J lost 2, with 8 bases in between. This CDR3 is CASSIPGTGANVLTF. The CDR3 DNA reads TGTGCCAGTAGTATCCCAGGGACTGGGGCCAACGTCCTGACTTTC.

V and J are TRBV5-1 and TRBJ1-6; D call uncertain. CDR3 size: 14 residues. The V and J ends lost 1 base and 6 bases respectively, with 8 bases between them. The germline V gene encodes CDR1 SGHRS and CDR2 YFSETQ. The DNA of the CDR3 is TGCGCCAGCAGCTTGAATCAGATTAATTCACCCCTCCACTTT. Protein sequence: CASSLNQINSPLHF.

The chain joins TRBV7-9 to TRBJ1-5; weak D call: TRBD1 (5 bases). The CDR3 contains 13 residues. The germline V gene encodes CDR1 SEHNR and CDR2 FQNEAQ (reference sequence). V was cut by 4 bases and J by 4 bases, with 8 bases left in between. The CDR3: CASSSGENQPQHF. Here the CDR3 DNA reads TGTGCCAGCAGCTCGGGGGAAAATCAGCCCCAGCATTTT.

This clonotype was seen repeatedly, ten times or more. The rearrangement links TRBV7-2 to TRBJ2-1; D ambiguous. V lost 1 base and J 9 bases, leaving 10 bases between the germline ends. CDR1 SGHTA and CDR2 FQGNSA come from the germline V gene. This CDR3 comprises 13 residues. In DNA, the CDR3 is TGTGCCAGCAGCTTAGTCACTCCGGGTGAGCAGTTCTTC. Protein: CASSLVTPGEQFF. The full variable domain, its missing parts supplied by reference TRBV7-2 and TRBJ2-1, is GAGVSQSPSNKVTEKGKDVELRCDPISGHTALYWYRQSLGQGLEFLIYFQGNSAPDKSGLPSDRFSAERTGGSVSTLTIQRTQQEDSAVYLCASSLVTPGEQFFGPGTRLTVL.

The chain combines TRBV18 with TRBJ1-1; D unclear. V shed 6 bases and J shed 2 bases, with 16 bases lying between them. CDR3 length: 15 residues. Germline CDR1 and CDR2: KGHSH and LQKENI. The chain's CDR3 is CASSPTGPSNTEAFF. CDR3 sequence (DNA): TGTGCCAGCTCGCCGACCGGACCGTCAAACACTGAAGCTTTCTTT.

V usage is TRBV6-5 and J usage is TRBJ2-3; D gene uncertain. V was clipped by 1 base and J by 0 bases, with 5 bases between them. The CDR3 contains 14 residues. The germline V gene has CDR1 MNHEY and CDR2 SVGAGI. CDR3 sequence reads: CASSYFPSTDTQYF. In DNA, the CDR3 is TGTGCCAGCAGTTACTTTCCTAGCACAGATACGCAGTATTTT.

This clonotype has more than one count but fewer than ten. The chain combines TRBV2 with TRBJ2-3, with TRBD2 matching 8 bases. The V segment lost 9 bases and the J segment 2 bases; nucleotides outside the gene matches: 7. The CDR3 extends over 14 amino acids. The V gene's germline CDR1 is SNHLY and CDR2 FYNNEI. The CDR3 loop reads CASIKRELTDTQYF. The CDR3 DNA sequence: TGTGCCAGTATCAAGCGGGAGCTCACAGATACGCAGTATTTT.